Below are 32 T cell receptor beta chains sequenced from a single sample in a study of radiation and T cells in renal cell carcinoma (dated by TCRdb to 2018 to 2020). Preparation of the library involved the immunoSEQ multiplex PCR assay. In TCRdb, the immuneACCESS table is reduced to in-frame sequences with V and J assigned. These tables do not hold every clone; where another copy was compared, an unresolved V gene accounts for under half, and the others remain unexplained. This sample has 13,000 or so clones in its table, and roughly three fifths of those were observed once. The ten most abundant clones make up roughly 13% of the sample. What this sample's time point label stands for: tumor resected at nephrectomy. Sample treatment or condition, as interpreted from the label and publication: treatment-naive control, cytoreductive nephrectomy. The starting material was tumor tissue, obtained from a patient whose treatment was nephrectomy without radiotherapy. The origin of the receptors is a man in his fifties with renal cell carcinoma.

This clone was observed once. The J gene is TRBJ2-2, the V gene TRBV5-1; D unresolved. Between the trimmed V and J ends, which lost 2 bases and 2 bases, there was a span of 7 bases. The CDR3 extends over 14 amino acids. Per germline, CDR1 SGHRS and CDR2 YFSETQ. The CDR3 DNA sequence: TGCGCCAGCAGCTTCGCAGGAAACACCGGGGAGCTGTTTTTT. This translates into CASSFAGNTGELFF.

The chain links TRBV2 to TRBJ2-3; D might be TRBD2 (5 bases). Trimming took 6 bases from V and 3 from J, leaving 13 bases between them. Germline CDR1 SNHLY, CDR2 FYNNEI. The CDR3 spans 14 residues. The CDR3, as DNA: TGTGCCAGCAGACAAACCCGGGGTACAGATACGCAGTATTTT. Its protein product is CASRQTRGTDTQYF.

V usage is TRBV5-1 and J usage is TRBJ2-3, with no clear D. Germline assignment: CDR1 SGHRS and CDR2 YFSETQ. V shed 0 bases and J shed 0 bases, with 14 bases lying between them. CDR3 length: 17 amino acids. CDR3 loop: CASSLARQSLSTDTQYF. The CDR3 DNA sequence: TGCGCCAGCAGCTTGGCCCGGCAGTCACTTAGCACAGATACGCAGTATTTT.

This chain uses TRBV6-1 with TRBJ2-1; tentatively, D is TRBD1 or TRBD2 (5 bases each). Trimming stripped 8 bases from V and 4 bases from J, with 18 bases between. The CDR3 spans 15 residues. The V gene's germline CDR1 is MNHNS and CDR2 SASEGT. This CDR3 reads CASGRDSVNYNEQFF. CDR3 in DNA: TGTGCCAGCGGGAGAGACAGCGTCAATTACAATGAGCAGTTCTTC.

The V call is TRBV6-1, the J call TRBJ1-2; tentatively, D is TRBD1 (6 bases). Trimming removed 7 bases from V and 4 bases from J, with 16 bases in between. CDR1 is MNHNS and CDR2 is SASEGT in the germline V gene. This CDR3 is 14 amino acids long. The CDR3 bases are TGTGCCAGCAACTTACAGGGTAACGGCTATGGCTACACCTTC. Its protein product is CASNLQGNGYGYTF.

This clone was detected a few times. The rearrangement links TRBV4-1 to TRBJ1-1; 8 nucleotides match TRBD1. CDR1 and CDR2 from the germline V gene are MGHRA and YSYEKL. There are 15 residues in the CDR3. Trimming at V came to 4 bases and at J to 1 base, leaving 5 bases not matched to a gene. This CDR3 is CASSPSTGANTEAFF. The CDR3 DNA sequence: TGCGCCAGCAGCCCTTCGACAGGGGCGAACACTGAAGCTTTCTTT.

The chain combines TRBV5-8 with TRBJ1-5; 9 bases are a match to TRBD1. Germline loops: CDR1 SGHTS, CDR2 YDEGEE. The CDR3 is made up of 15 amino acids. V lost 4 bases to trimming and J lost 4 bases; unmatched junction nucleotides: 6. The CDR3 DNA follows: TGTGCCAGCAGCCCCGGGACAGGGAAAAATCAGCCCCAGCATTTT. This encodes CASSPGTGKNQPQHF.

This sequence joins TRBV7-2 and TRBJ1-5; 11 bases are a match to TRBD1. The V and J ends lost 5 bases and 6 bases, in that order; junction bases with no gene match: 6. The germline CDR1 and CDR2 sequences are SGHTA and FQGNSA. The CDR3 extends over 15 amino acids. The CDR3: CASSPYGTGGQPQHF. Written as DNA, the CDR3 is TGTGCCAGCAGCCCATATGGGACAGGGGGTCAGCCCCAGCATTTT.

This clone showed up just a few times. This chain joins TRBV7-6 and TRBJ2-1, with 8 nucleotides matching TRBD1. CDR3 length: 14 amino acids. Germline loops: CDR1 SGHVS, CDR2 FNYEAQ. The ends lost 6 bases at V and 9 bases at J; junction bases unmatched: 10. The CDR3 sequence: CASRSAPTGGEQFF. The CDR3 region has the DNA TGTGCCAGCAGATCAGCCCCAACAGGGGGTGAGCAGTTCTTC.

The genes are TRBV7-2 and TRBJ1-2; 8 positions agree with TRBD1. Germline V gives CDR1 SGHTA, CDR2 FQGNSA. The J segment lost 0 bases and the V segment lost 3 bases, leaving 12 bases of the junction unmatched. This CDR3 is 18 amino acids long. CDR3 region: CASSLQLPYRGSNYGYTF. The CDR3 coding sequence is TGTGCCAGCAGCTTGCAGCTGCCCTACAGGGGGTCTAACTATGGCTACACCTTC.

This clone was detected only a few times. V and J are TRBV2 and TRBJ1-5; TRBD1 matches at 7 bases. V trimming: 4 bases; J trimming: 6 bases; junction bases outside the gene matches: 9. The CDR3 loop spans 15 amino acids. The germline CDR1 and CDR2 sequences are SNHLY and FYNNEI. This chain's CDR3 is CASSGGQEGSQPQHF. The CDR3, as DNA: TGTGCCAGCAGTGGAGGACAGGAGGGGAGTCAGCCCCAGCATTTT. Looking up the rest from reference TRBV2 and TRBJ1-5 gives the full variable domain: EPEVTQTPSHQVTQMGQEVILRCVPISNHLYFYWYRQILGQKVEFLVSFYNNEISEKSEIFDDQFSVERPDGSNFTLKIRSTKLEDSAMYFCASSGGQEGSQPQHFGDGTRLSIL.

The chain is built from TRBV5-1 and TRBJ2-2; D is unresolved. Trimming removed 2 bases from V and 2 bases from J, with 4 bases in between. This CDR3 comprises 13 residues. The germline V gene encodes CDR1 SGHRS and CDR2 YFSETQ. CDR3 DNA sequence: TGCGCCAGCAGCTTCGGAAACACCGGGGAGCTGTTTTTT. Translating gives CASSFGNTGELFF.

J is TRBJ1-1 and V is TRBV4-2; D gene unclear. This CDR3 spans 13 amino acids. The V and J ends lost 0 bases and 0 bases respectively, with 2 bases between them. The V gene's germline CDR1 is LGHNA and CDR2 YNFKEQ. The CDR3 nucleotides read TGTGCCAGCAGCCAAGATTTGAACACTGAAGCTTTCTTT. The encoded protein is CASSQDLNTEAFF.

This clone was found once. Other DNA sequences in this sample translate to the same CDR3. The rearrangement joins TRBV5-1 to TRBJ2-7, with D perhaps given as TRBD1 or TRBD2 (6 bases each). V was trimmed by 4 bases and J by 3 bases, leaving 17 bases between them. Germline lookup yields CDR1 SGHRS and CDR2 YFSETQ. This CDR3 region has 15 residues. The CDR3 loop is CASSPTGGQGYEQYF. The CDR3 nucleotides are TGCGCCAGCAGCCCGACAGGAGGGCAAGGCTACGAGCAGTACTTC.

V and J are TRBV5-1 and TRBJ2-1; either TRBD1 or TRBD2 may fit D (5 bases each). The CDR3 is 16 residues long. With 3 bases removed from V and 0 bases from J, the gap between germline ends came to 13 bases. Germline CDR1 is SGHRS and CDR2 is YFSETQ. CDR3 sequence: CASSSGTGSSYNEQFF. The DNA of the CDR3 is TGCGCCAGCAGCTCGGGGACGGGGAGCTCCTACAATGAGCAGTTCTTC.

This chain connects TRBV10-1 to TRBJ2-3; the match to TRBD2 covers 9 bases. Germline V gene sequence: CDR1 WNHNN, CDR2 SYGVQD (reference sequence). The CDR3 is made up of 15 amino acids. The J segment lost 5 bases and the V segment lost 7 bases, leaving 10 bases of the junction unmatched. CDR3 sequence: CASNPSGGSKDTQYF. The CDR3 bases are TGCGCCAGCAATCCAAGCGGGGGGTCAAAAGATACGCAGTATTTT.

This clone was counted between two and nine times. The CDR3 DNA sequence: TGTGCCAGCAGCTTAGGGACAGGGGGTAAAGCTTTCTTT. It translates to CASSLGTGGKAFF. This sequence joins TRBV7-6 and TRBJ1-1; 10 nucleotides agree with TRBD1. V was clipped by 1 base and J by 9 bases; unmatched bases: 2. Germline V gene lookup returns CDR1 SGHVS and CDR2 FNYEAQ. CDR3 length: 13 amino acids.

The chain links TRBV7-3 to TRBJ2-1; TRBD2 matches at 7 bases. The CDR3 contains 16 residues. Losses at the gene ends were 0 bases for V and 2 bases for J; bases not matched to a gene: 4. Germline CDR1 and CDR2: SGHTA and FQGTGA. The CDR3 region is CASSLTPGGAYNEQFF. Here the CDR3 DNA reads TGTGCCAGCAGCTTAACCCCGGGGGGAGCCTACAATGAGCAGTTCTTC.

V gene TRBV19 combines with J gene TRBJ1-2, with a tentative D call TRBD1 (6 bases). V gave up 5 bases and J gave up 4 bases, with 14 bases separating them. Per the germline V gene, CDR1 is LNHDA and CDR2 is SQIVND (reference sequence). The CDR3 extends over 14 amino acids. The CDR3 reads CASSPETGFYGYTF. CDR3 nucleotides: TGTGCCAGTAGTCCGGAGACAGGATTCTATGGCTACACCTTC.

This clone was seen a single time. The J gene is TRBJ1-1, the V gene TRBV7-2, with a tentative D call TRBD1 (6 bases). V was clipped by 7 bases and J by 7 bases, with 13 bases between them. The CDR3 runs to 12 residues. CDR1 is SGHTA and CDR2 is FQGNSA in the germline V gene. In nucleotides, the CDR3 is TGTGCCAGCAATATCGGGGGCGGTGAAGCTTTCTTT. Translation gives CASNIGGGEAFF.

This clone has a handful of counts. The chain joins TRBV6-1 to TRBJ2-7; weak D call: TRBD2 (6 bases). CDR3 length: 14 amino acids. The V end was cut by 6 bases, the J end by 6 bases, with 18 bases between. Germline CDR1 and CDR2: MNHNS and SASEGT. The CDR3 sequence: CASRSGLQGLEQYF. In DNA, the CDR3 is TGTGCCAGCAGGTCGGGATTGCAGGGACTCGAGCAGTACTTC.

This clone was counted only a few times. The V call is TRBV2, the J call TRBJ1-5; no clear D. The V gene's germline CDR1 is SNHLY and CDR2 FYNNEI. The V gene lost 4 bases and the J gene lost 4 bases, with 14 bases spanning the gap. The CDR3 runs 15 residues. This CDR3 is CASSGAGSLNQPQHF. The CDR3 DNA is TGTGCCAGCAGTGGGGCTGGGTCCTTGAATCAGCCCCAGCATTTT. Supplemented by reference TRBV2 and TRBJ1-5, the full variable domain reads EPEVTQTPSHQVTQMGQEVILRCVPISNHLYFYWYRQILGQKVEFLVSFYNNEISEKSEIFDDQFSVERPDGSNFTLKIRSTKLEDSAMYFCASSGAGSLNQPQHFGDGTRLSIL.

This clone was found a few times. The J gene is TRBJ1-5, the V gene TRBV4-1; 7 nucleotides align to TRBD1. The CDR3 has 13 amino acids. Losses at the gene ends were 4 bases for V and 5 bases for J; bases not matched to a gene: 2. Germline lookup yields CDR1 MGHRA and CDR2 YSYEKL. Written as DNA, the CDR3 is TGCGCCAGCAGCCGACAGGGTCATCAGCCCCAGCATTTT. It specifies CASSRQGHQPQHF.

This clone turned up a few times. J is TRBJ2-7 and V is TRBV7-9, with TRBD2 as a possible D gene (6 bases). There are 15 residues in the CDR3. Deletions cut 4 bases from V and 6 bases from J, with 19 bases between. Germline CDR1 and CDR2: SEHNR and FQNEAQ (reference sequence). CDR3 nucleotide sequence: TGTGCCAGCAGCTCCCCCTGGGGGGTTCCGGGCGAGCAGTACTTC. Translation gives CASSSPWGVPGEQYF.

This clone appeared a few times. The rearrangement links TRBV7-6 to TRBJ1-3; D is possibly TRBD1 (5 bases). This CDR3 contains 16 residues. V shed 1 base and J shed 2 bases, with 12 bases lying between them. CDR1 and CDR2 (germline): SGHVS, FNYEAQ. The CDR3 nucleotides read TGTGCCAGCAGCTTAGGCGGGGGAAGGGCTGGAAACACCATATATTTT. Amino acid sequence: CASSLGGGRAGNTIYF. Complete variable domain (other parts from reference TRBV7-6 and TRBJ1-3): GAGVSQSPRYKVTKRGQDVALRCDPISGHVSLYWYRQALGQGPEFLTYFNYEAQQDKSGLPNDRFSAERPEGSISTLTIQRTEQRDSAMYRCASSLGGGRAGNTIYFGEGSWLTVV.

The rearrangement joins TRBV7-8 to TRBJ2-6; D remains ambiguous. This CDR3 contains 13 residues. CDR1 is SGHVS and CDR2 is FQNEAQ in the germline V gene. V gave up 1 base and J gave up 3 bases, with 1 base separating them. The CDR3 sequence is CASSLGGANVLTF. The DNA for the CDR3 is TGTGCCAGCAGCTTAGGTGGGGCCAACGTCCTGACTTTC.

This rearrangement joins TRBV7-2 to TRBJ1-2; D call uncertain. The CDR3 is made up of 13 amino acids. Per germline, CDR1 SGHTA and CDR2 FQGNSA. V dropped 6 bases and J dropped 2 bases, with 10 bases sitting between them. CDR3 protein: CASRLDTNYGYTF. DNA for the CDR3: TGTGCCAGCAGGCTAGACACGAACTATGGCTACACCTTC.

This clone was detected only a few times. This chain joins TRBV9 and TRBJ1-4, with D unclear. V lost 0 bases and J lost 3, with 6 bases in between. CDR3 length: 14 amino acids. Germline CDR1 and CDR2: SGDLS and YYNGEE. The CDR3 loop is CASSVVGSNEKLFF. In nucleotides, the CDR3 is TGTGCCAGCAGCGTAGTCGGCTCTAATGAAAAACTGTTTTTT.

This chain uses TRBV5-1 with TRBJ2-7; the D gene is possibly TRBD1 (6 bases). Trimming stripped 0 bases from V and 6 bases from J, with 13 bases between. This CDR3 spans 14 amino acids. Germline CDR1 is SGHRS and CDR2 is YFSETQ. The CDR3 sequence is CASSLAGEIGEQYF. CDR3 DNA sequence: TGCGCCAGCAGCTTGGCAGGGGAGATTGGCGAGCAGTACTTC.

The V call is TRBV30, the J call TRBJ1-6; D may be TRBD1 (6 bases). The germline V gene has CDR1 GTSNPN and CDR2 SVGIG (reference sequence). Trimming stripped 2 bases from V and 9 bases from J, with 14 bases between. This CDR3 contains 14 residues. CDR3 region: CAWSLQGDTSPLHF. The DNA for the CDR3 is TGTGCCTGGAGTCTACAGGGTGATACTTCACCCCTCCACTTT.

This clone was detected only a few times. This CDR3 is CASSLTSGGAVKNIQYF. The CDR3 region has the DNA TGTGCCAGCAGCTTGACTAGCGGGGGGGCAGTCAAAAACATTCAGTACTTC. The chain uses TRBV5-6 and TRBJ2-4; TRBD2 aligns across 13 bases. Per germline, CDR1 SGHDT and CDR2 YYEEEE. V dropped 1 base and J dropped 3; count of bases not matched to a gene: 4. CDR3 length: 17 amino acids.

CDR3 sequence (DNA): TGCGCCAGCAGCATGGACAACTATGGCTACACCTTC. This encodes CASSMDNYGYTF. The chain employs TRBV5-1 and TRBJ1-2; no definite D call. V was shortened by 4 bases and J by 2 bases, with 6 bases between the two germline ends. The CDR3 has 12 residues. Germline V gene sequence: CDR1 SGHRS, CDR2 YFSETQ.